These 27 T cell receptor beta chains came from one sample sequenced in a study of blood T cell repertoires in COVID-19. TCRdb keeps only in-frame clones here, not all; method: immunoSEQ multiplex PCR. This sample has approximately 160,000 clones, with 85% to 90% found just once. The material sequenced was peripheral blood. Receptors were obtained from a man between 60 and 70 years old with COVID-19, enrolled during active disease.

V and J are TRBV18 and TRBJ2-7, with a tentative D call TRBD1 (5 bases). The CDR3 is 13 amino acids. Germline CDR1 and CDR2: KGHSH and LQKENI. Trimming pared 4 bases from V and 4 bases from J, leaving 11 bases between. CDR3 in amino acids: CASSQQDGYEQYF. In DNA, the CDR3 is TGTGCCAGCTCACAACAGGACGGATACGAGCAGTACTTC.

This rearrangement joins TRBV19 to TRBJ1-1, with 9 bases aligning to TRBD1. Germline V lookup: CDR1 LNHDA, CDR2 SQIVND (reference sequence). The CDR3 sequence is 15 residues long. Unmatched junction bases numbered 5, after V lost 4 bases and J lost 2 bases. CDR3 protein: CASSTLTGGNTEAFF. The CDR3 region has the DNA TGTGCCAGTAGTACCCTAACAGGGGGCAACACTGAAGCTTTCTTT.

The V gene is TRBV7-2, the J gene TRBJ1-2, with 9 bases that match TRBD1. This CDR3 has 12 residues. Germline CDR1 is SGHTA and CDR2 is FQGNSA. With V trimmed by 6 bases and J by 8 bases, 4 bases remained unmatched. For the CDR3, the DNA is TGTGCCAGCAGAGGGACAGGGAGAGGCTACACCTTC. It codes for CASRGTGRGYTF. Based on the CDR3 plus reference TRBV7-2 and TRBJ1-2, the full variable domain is GAGVSQSPSNKVTEKGKDVELRCDPISGHTALYWYRQSLGQGLEFLIYFQGNSAPDKSGLPSDRFSAERTGGSVSTLTIQRTQQEDSAVYLCASRGTGRGYTFGSGTRLTVV.

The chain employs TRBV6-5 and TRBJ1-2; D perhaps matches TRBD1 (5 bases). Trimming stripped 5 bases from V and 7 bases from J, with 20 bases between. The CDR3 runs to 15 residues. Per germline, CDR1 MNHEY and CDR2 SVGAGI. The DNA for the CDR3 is TGTGCCAGCAGTCCCCAGGTGGGGGGATCGGGTGGCTACACCTTC. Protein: CASSPQVGGSGGYTF.

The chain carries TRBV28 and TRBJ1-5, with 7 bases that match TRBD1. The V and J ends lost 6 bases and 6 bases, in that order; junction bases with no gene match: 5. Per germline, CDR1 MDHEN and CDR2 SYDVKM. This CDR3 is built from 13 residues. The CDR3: CASSTGVGQPQHF. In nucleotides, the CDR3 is TGTGCCAGCAGCACAGGGGTTGGTCAGCCCCAGCATTTT.

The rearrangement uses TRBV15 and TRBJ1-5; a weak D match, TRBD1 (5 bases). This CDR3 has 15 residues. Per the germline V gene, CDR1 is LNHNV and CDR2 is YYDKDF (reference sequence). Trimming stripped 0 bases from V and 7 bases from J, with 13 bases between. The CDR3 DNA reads TGTGCCACCAGCAGAGATAATCGGGGGGGACAGCCCCAGCATTTT. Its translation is CATSRDNRGGQPQHF.

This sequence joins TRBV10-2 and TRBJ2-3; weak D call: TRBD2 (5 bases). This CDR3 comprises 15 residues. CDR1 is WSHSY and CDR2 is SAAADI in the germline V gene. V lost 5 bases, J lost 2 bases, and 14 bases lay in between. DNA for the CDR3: TGCGCCAGCAGTTCGGACGGGATACCCACAGATACGCAGTATTTT. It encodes CASSSDGIPTDTQYF.

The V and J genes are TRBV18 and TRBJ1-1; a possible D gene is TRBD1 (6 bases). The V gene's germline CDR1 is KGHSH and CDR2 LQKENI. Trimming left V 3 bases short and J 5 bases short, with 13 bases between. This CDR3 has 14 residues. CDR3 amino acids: CASSPTIGQTEAFF. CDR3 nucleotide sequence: TGTGCCAGCTCACCCACGATAGGACAGACTGAAGCTTTCTTT.

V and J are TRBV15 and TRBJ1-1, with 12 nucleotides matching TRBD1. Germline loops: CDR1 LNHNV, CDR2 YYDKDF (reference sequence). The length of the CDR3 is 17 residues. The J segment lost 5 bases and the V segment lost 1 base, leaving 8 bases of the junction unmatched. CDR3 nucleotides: TGTGCCACCAGCAGAGGTGGGACAGGGGGCTTTAGGACTGAAGCTTTCTTT. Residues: CATSRGGTGGFRTEAFF.

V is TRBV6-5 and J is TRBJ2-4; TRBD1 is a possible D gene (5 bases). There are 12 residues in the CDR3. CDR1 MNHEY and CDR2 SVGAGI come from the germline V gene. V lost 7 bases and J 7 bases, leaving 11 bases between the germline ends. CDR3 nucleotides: TGTGCCAGCACAGGGTATTTCAACATTCAGTACTTC. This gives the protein CASTGYFNIQYF.

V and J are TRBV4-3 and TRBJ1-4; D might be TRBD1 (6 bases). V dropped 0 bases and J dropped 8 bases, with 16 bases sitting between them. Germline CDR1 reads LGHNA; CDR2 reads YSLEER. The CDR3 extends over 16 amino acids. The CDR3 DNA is TGCGCCAGCAGCCAAGAAAGCCGGGACACTAGGGAAAAACTGTTTTTT. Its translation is CASSQESRDTREKLFF.

In nucleotides, the CDR3 is TGCAGCGTTGCAGGAGGGGATGGCTACACCTTC. It yields the protein CSVAGGDGYTF. The chain links TRBV29-1 to TRBJ1-2; tentatively, D is TRBD1 (5 bases). The CDR3 spans 11 residues. Deletions cut 4 bases from V and 6 bases from J, with 9 bases between. Germline V gene lookup returns CDR1 SQVTM and CDR2 ANQGSEA.

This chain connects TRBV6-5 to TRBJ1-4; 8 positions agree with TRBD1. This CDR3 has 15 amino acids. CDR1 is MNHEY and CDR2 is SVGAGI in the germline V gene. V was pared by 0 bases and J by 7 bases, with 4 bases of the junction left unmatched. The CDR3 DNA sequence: TGTGCCAGCAGTTACTCGGCAGGGGGCATTGAAAAACTGTTTTTT. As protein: CASSYSAGGIEKLFF.

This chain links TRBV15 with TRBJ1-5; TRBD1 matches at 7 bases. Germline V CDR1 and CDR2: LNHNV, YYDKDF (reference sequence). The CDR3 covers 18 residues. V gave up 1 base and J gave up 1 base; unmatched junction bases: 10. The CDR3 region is CATSRGRGQGLSNQPQHF. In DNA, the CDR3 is TGTGCCACCAGCAGAGGTAGGGGGCAGGGTCTCAGCAATCAGCCCCAGCATTTT.

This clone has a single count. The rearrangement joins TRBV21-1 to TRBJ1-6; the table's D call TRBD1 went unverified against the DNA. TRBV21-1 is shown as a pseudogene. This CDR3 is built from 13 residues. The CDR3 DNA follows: TGTGCCAGCACCCAGGACAGTAATTCACCCCTCCACTTT. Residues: CASTQDSNSPLHF.

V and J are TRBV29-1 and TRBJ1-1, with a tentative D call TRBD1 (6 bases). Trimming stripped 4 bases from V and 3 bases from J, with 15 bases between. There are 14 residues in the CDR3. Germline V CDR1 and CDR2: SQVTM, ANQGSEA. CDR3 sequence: CSVVRDTGYTEAFF. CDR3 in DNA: TGCAGCGTTGTAAGGGACACTGGCTACACTGAAGCTTTCTTT. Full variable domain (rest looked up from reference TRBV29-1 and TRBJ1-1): SAVISQKPSRDICQRGTSLTIQCQVDSQVTMMFWYRQQPGQSLTLIATANQGSEATYESGFVIDKFPISRPNLTFSTLTVSNMSPEDSSIYLCSVVRDTGYTEAFFGQGTRLTVV.

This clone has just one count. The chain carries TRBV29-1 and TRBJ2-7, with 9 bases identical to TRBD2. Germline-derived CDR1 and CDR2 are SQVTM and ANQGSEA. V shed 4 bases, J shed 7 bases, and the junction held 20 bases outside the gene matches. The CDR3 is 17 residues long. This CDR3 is CSVGPRLADKNTNEQYF. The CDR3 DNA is TGCAGCGTTGGCCCCCGACTAGCGGACAAGAACACTAATGAGCAGTACTTC.

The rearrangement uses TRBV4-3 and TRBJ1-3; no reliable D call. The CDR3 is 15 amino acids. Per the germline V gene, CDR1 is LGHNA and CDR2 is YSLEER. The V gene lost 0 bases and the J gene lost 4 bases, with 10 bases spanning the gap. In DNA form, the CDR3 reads TGCGCCAGCAGCCAAGATCTCGCGCCCGGAAACACCATATATTTT. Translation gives CASSQDLAPGNTIYF.

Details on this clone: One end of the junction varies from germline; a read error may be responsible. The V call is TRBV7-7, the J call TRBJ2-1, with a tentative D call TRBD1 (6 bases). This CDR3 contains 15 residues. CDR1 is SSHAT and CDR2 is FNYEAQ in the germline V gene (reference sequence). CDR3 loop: CASSLGGQGLNEQFF. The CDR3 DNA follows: TGTGCTAGCAGCTTAGGTGGTCAGGGGCTCAATGAGCAGTTCTTC.

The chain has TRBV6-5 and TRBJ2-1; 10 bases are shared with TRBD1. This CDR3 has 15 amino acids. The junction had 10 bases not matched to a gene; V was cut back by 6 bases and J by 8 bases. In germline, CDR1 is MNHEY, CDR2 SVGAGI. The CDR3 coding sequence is TGTGCCAGCAGGCTGACAGGGGGCGTTGGAGATGAGCAGTTCTTC. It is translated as CASRLTGGVGDEQFF.

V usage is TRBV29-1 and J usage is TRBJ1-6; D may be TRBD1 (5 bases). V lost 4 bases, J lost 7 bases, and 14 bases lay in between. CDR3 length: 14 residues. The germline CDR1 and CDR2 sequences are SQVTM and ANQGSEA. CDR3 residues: CSVAPGGRNSPLHF. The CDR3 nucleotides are TGCAGCGTTGCCCCGGGGGGAAGAAATTCACCCCTCCACTTT.

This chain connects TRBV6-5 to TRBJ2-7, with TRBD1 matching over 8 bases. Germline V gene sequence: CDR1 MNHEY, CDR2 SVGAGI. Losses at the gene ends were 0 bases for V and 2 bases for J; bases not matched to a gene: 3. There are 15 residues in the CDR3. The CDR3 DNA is TGTGCCAGCAGTTACTCTGGGACAGGACCCTACGAGCAGTACTTC. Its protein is CASSYSGTGPYEQYF.

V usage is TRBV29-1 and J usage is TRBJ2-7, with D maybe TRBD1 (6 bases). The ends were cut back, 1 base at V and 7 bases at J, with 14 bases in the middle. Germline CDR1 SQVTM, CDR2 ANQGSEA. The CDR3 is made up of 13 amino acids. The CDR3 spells CSVEGTEGVEQYF. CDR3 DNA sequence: TGCAGCGTTGAAGGGACAGAGGGTGTGGAGCAGTACTTC.

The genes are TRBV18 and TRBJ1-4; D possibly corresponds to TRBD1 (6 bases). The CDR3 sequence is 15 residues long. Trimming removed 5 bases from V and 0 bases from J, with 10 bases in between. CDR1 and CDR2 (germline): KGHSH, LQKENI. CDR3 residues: CASSTGQSTNEKLFF. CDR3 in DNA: TGTGCCAGCTCAACAGGACAGTCAACTAATGAAAAACTGTTTTTT.

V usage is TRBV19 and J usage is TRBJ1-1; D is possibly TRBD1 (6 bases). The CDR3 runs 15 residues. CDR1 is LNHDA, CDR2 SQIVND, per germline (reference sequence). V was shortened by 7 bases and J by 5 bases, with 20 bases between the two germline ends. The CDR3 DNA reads TGTGCCAGTACCCAAGCCGGGACACCGAAAACTGAAGCTTTCTTT. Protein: CASTQAGTPKTEAFF.

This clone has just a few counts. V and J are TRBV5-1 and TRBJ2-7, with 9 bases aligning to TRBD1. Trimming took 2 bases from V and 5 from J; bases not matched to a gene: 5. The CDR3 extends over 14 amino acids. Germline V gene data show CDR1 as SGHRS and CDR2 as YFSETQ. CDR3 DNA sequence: TGCGCCAGCAGCTTCGGACAGGGGACGAACGAGCAGTACTTC. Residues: CASSFGQGTNEQYF. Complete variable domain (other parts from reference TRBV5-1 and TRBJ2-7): KAGVTQTPRYLIKTRGQQVTLSCSPISGHRSVSWYQQTPGQGLQFLFEYFSETQRNKGNFPGRFSGRQFSNSRSEMNVSTLELGDSALYLCASSFGQGTNEQYFGPGTRLTVT.

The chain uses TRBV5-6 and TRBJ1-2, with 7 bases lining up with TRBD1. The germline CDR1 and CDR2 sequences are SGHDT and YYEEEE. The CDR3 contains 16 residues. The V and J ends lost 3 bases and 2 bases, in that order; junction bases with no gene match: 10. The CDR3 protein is CASSWGQGEPNYGYTF. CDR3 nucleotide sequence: TGTGCCAGCAGCTGGGGTCAGGGGGAGCCAAACTATGGCTACACCTTC.